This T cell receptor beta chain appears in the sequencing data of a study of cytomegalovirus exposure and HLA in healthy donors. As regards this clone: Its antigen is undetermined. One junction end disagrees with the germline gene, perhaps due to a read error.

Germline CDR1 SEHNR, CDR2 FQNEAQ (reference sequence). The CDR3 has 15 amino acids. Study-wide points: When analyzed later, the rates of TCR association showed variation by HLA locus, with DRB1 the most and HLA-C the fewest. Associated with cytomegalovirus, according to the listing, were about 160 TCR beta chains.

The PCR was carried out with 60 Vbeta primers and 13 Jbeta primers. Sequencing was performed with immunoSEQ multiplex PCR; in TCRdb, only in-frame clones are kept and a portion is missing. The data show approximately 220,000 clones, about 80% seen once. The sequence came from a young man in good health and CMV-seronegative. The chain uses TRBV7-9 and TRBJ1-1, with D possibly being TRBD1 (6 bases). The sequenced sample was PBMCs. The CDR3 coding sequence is TGTTCCAGCAGCTTAATCTGGGGGAGGGGGTTGATAACTTTCTTT. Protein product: CSSSLIWGRGLITFF.